This is a list of T cell receptor beta chains from one sample in a study of read filtering for tumor transcriptome and immune sequencing. TCRdb re-analysed the reads in MiXCR, keeping a single row per CDR3 protein. The sample carries about 60,000 distinct CDR3 sequences, more than 11% recorded once. Sequencing used a population of CD138-negative cells sorted from bone marrow. The receptors stem from a donor at least 40 years old with multiple myeloma. Each CDR3 is given with its conserved first and last residue. The D gene is left open where the match is weak. The size of a clone is reported for some rows only, either as once, few or many, or as a class for expanded clones.

V,size,D,J,CDR3,DNA
TRBV7-2,many,NA,TRBJ1-4,CASSFRRGTNEKLFF,TGTGCCAGCAGCTTCCGGAGGGGAACTAATGAAAAACTGTTTTTT
TRBV19,many,TRBD1,TRBJ1-5,CASRDRGSNQPQHF,TGTGCCAGTAGAGACAGGGGCAGCAATCAGCCCCAGCATTTT
TRBV29-1,many,NA,TRBJ1-2,CSPFLFPSPDGYTF,TGCAGCCCCTTTTTATTTCCCTCCCCCGATGGCTACACCTTC
TRBV20-1,NA,TRBD2,TRBJ2-3,CSALAGGPGDTQYF,TGCAGTGCCCTAGCGGGAGGTCCGGGAGATACGCAGTATTTT
TRBV3-1,many,TRBD2,TRBJ2-7,CASSRYPGGEQYF,TGTGCCAGCAGCAGATACCCGGGGGGCGAGCAGTACTTC
TRBV2,NA,TRBD1,TRBJ1-1,CASSLQGTTEAFF,TGTGCCAGCAGTCTACAGGGGACCACTGAAGCTTTCTTT
TRBV11-2,many,NA,TRBJ2-1,CASSRPRTGGHEQFF,TGTGCCAGCAGCCGTCCACGTACTGGCGGCCATGAGCAGTTCTTC
TRBV7-2,many,NA,TRBJ2-2,CASSFRPGELFF,TGTGCCAGCAGCTTTAGGCCCGGGGAGCTGTTTTTT
TRBV7-8,many,TRBD2,TRBJ2-1,CASRRFAGGDNEQFF,TGTGCCAGCAGGCGATTTGCGGGAGGAGACAATGAGCAGTTCTTC
TRBV20-1,NA,TRBD2,TRBJ2-1,CSARDPRASGRLGNEQFF,TGCAGTGCTAGAGATCCACGGGCTAGCGGGAGATTAGGCAATGAGCAGTTCTTC
TRBV29-1,NA,TRBD1,TRBJ1-1,CSVATGTGATEAFF,TGCAGCGTAGCGACCGGGACAGGGGCCACTGAAGCTTTCTTT
TRBV11-2,many,TRBD2,TRBJ2-1,CASSSLASGRGNEQFF,TGTGCCAGCAGCTCCCTGGCTAGCGGGAGGGGCAATGAGCAGTTCTTC
TRBV20-1,few,NA,TRBJ2-5,CSARQPSAGIQETQYF,TGCAGTGCTAGGCAACCCAGCGCAGGGATACAAGAGACCCAGTACTTC
TRBV12-3/TRBV12-4,NA,TRBD2,TRBJ2-1,CASSLPGQGTSGSSYNEQFF,TGTGCCAGCAGTTTACCGGGACAGGGGACTAGCGGGAGCTCCTACAATGAGCAGTTCTTC
TRBV20-1,many,NA,TRBJ2-7,CSAGGTGREQYF,TGCAGTGCCGGCGGGACGGGCAGGGAGCAGTACTTC
TRBV7-2,NA,NA,TRBJ2-2,CASSPLGRTGELFF,TGTGCCAGCAGCCCTCTTGGCCGAACCGGGGAGCTGTTTTTT
TRBV29-1,few,TRBD2,TRBJ2-1,CSGAGGGTNEQFF,TGCAGCGGAGCGGGAGGCGGTACCAATGAGCAGTTCTTC
TRBV7-2,many,NA,TRBJ2-3,CASSLSGTDTQYF,TGTGCCAGCAGCTTATCGGGCACAGATACGCAGTATTTT
TRBV11-3,few,NA,TRBJ1-1,CASSPSRGTEAFF,TGTGCCAGCAGCCCTAGCAGGGGCACTGAAGCTTTCTTT
TRBV2,NA,NA,TRBJ1-5,CASSELEGRQPQHF,TGTGCCAGCAGTGAACTAGAGGGGAGGCAGCCCCAGCATTTT
TRBV15,many,TRBD1,TRBJ1-6,CATSRGGQGANNSPLHF,TGTGCCACCAGCAGAGGTGGACAGGGGGCTAATAATTCACCCCTCCACTTT
TRBV20-1,few,NA,TRBJ2-3,CSASGPKGRTTDTQYF,TGCAGTGCTAGTGGACCTAAAGGGAGAACCACAGATACGCAGTATTTT
TRBV5-1,few,TRBD2,TRBJ2-1,CASSLVPGLAGAYNEQFF,TGCGCCAGCAGCTTGGTACCGGGACTAGCGGGAGCCTACAATGAGCAGTTCTTC
TRBV5-5,many,NA,TRBJ2-2,CASSLTGKGTGELFF,TGTGCCAGCAGCTTGACAGGGAAAGGGACCGGGGAGCTGTTTTTT
TRBV18,many,NA,TRBJ2-1,CASSRGLQGRSSYNEQFF,TGTGCCAGCTCACGGGGATTACAAGGGAGGAGCTCCTACAATGAGCAGTTCTTC
TRBV5-1,NA,TRBD1,TRBJ2-7,CASSKGGTGEQYF,TGCGCCAGCAGCAAAGGAGGGACAGGGGAGCAGTACTTC
TRBV27,few,TRBD1,TRBJ2-7,CASRQGERYYEQYF,TGTGCCAGCAGACAGGGGGAAAGGTACTACGAGCAGTACTTC
TRBV5-8,many,NA,TRBJ1-6,CASPSAAIAVNSPLHF,TGTGCCAGCCCGTCCGCCGCGATAGCTGTAAATTCACCCCTCCACTTT
TRBV20-1,many,NA,TRBJ2-7,CSASGATYEQYF,TGCAGTGCCAGTGGAGCGACCTACGAGCAGTACTTC
TRBV14,many,TRBD2,TRBJ2-1,CASSHQAGNSYNEQFF,TGTGCCAGCAGCCACCAAGCGGGAAACTCCTACAATGAGCAGTTCTTC
TRBV6-1,many,TRBD1,TRBJ2-1,CASSEQGTGGNEQFF,TGTGCCAGCAGTGAACAGGGCACAGGGGGCAATGAGCAGTTCTTC
TRBV3-1,many,NA,TRBJ1-5,CASSPGVGNQPQHF,TGTGCCAGCAGCCCGGGAGTAGGCAATCAGCCCCAGCATTTT
TRBV6-6,few,TRBD2,TRBJ2-3,CASSYSSPSGRSRDTQYF,TGTGCCAGCAGTTACTCGAGCCCTAGCGGGAGGTCCCGAGATACGCAGTATTTT
TRBV6-2/TRBV6-3,many,TRBD1,TRBJ1-1,CASSYGTVLYTEAFF,TGTGCCAGCAGTTACGGGACAGTGTTATATACTGAAGCTTTCTTT
TRBV11-2,NA,NA,TRBJ2-5,CASSLSPGTYQETQYF,TGTGCCAGCAGCTTAAGCCCGGGGACATATCAAGAGACCCAGTACTTC
TRBV20-1,many,TRBD2,TRBJ2-1,CSARVAGDLYNEQFF,TGCAGTGCTAGAGTAGCGGGAGACCTCTACAATGAGCAGTTCTTC
TRBV5-1,NA,TRBD1,TRBJ1-1,CASLRGQGHTEAFF,TGCGCCAGCCTTCGGGGACAGGGCCACACTGAAGCTTTCTTT
TRBV7-9,many,NA,TRBJ1-4,CASSREQGPHEKLFF,TGTGCCAGCAGCAGAGAACAGGGCCCCCACGAAAAACTGTTTTTT
TRBV7-9,few,TRBD1,TRBJ2-2,CASSAPRDRGAGELFF,TGTGCCAGCAGCGCTCCGCGGGACAGGGGCGCCGGGGAGCTGTTTTTT
TRBV30,NA,NA,TRBJ2-2,CAWRTGTTAGELFF,TGTGCCTGGAGAACGGGGACAACGGCCGGGGAGCTTTTTTTT
TRBV4-1,many,NA,TRBJ2-3,CASSFLPAADTQYF,TGCGCCAGCAGCTTCCTACCCGCGGCAGATACGCAGTATTTT